Below, 13 T cell receptor beta chains from the same sample are listed, as sequenced in a study of T cells in Graves' hyperthyroidism and ophthalmopathy. Amplification of TCR beta CDR3 regions used RNA as the template. Carried out on the TCR CDR3, a first-round RT-PCR used the HTBI primer set. One entry per CDR3 protein, called by TCRdb with MiXCR from the multiplex PCR reads. The sample has over 450,000 distinct CDR3 sequences; roughly an eighth are singletons. Material for sequencing was blood. The receptors come from a woman between 18 and 29 years old with Graves' hyperthyroidism.

The table lists this clonotype with many counts. V usage is TRBV12-3 or TRBV12-4 and J usage is TRBJ1-1; D unresolved. This CDR3 region has 13 residues. V was trimmed by 1 base and J by 2 bases, leaving 5 bases between them. The CDR3 region is CASSLDFNTEAFF. In nucleotides, the CDR3 is TGTGCCAGCAGTTTAGACTTTAACACTGAAGCTTTCTTT.

There are a few counts of this clonotype. This clone may be a read error of a much larger clone one base away. J is TRBJ1-1 and V is TRBV20-1, with unresolved D. V was clipped by 0 bases and J by 5 bases, with 13 bases between them. The CDR3 loop spans 14 amino acids. CDR1 is DFQATT and CDR2 is SNEGSKA in the germline V gene (reference sequence). CDR3 region: CSARDQRGETEAFF. CDR3 sequence (DNA): TGCAGTGCTAGAGATCAGCGTGGTGAAACTGAAGCTTTCTTT.

This clonotype showed up many times. The J gene is TRBJ2-1, the V gene TRBV3-1, with 7 nucleotides matching TRBD1. The germline V gene has CDR1 LGHDT and CDR2 YNNKEL (reference sequence). V lost 10 bases, J lost 9 bases, and 9 bases stayed unmatched. CDR3 length equals 12 residues. The CDR3 loop is CATQTGIAEQFF. DNA for the CDR3: TGTGCCACCCAGACAGGGATAGCTGAGCAGTTCTTC.

This clonotype appeared many times. V and J are TRBV19 and TRBJ1-2, with D uncertain. V lost 4 bases and J 9 bases, leaving 15 bases between the germline ends. Germline CDR1 LNHDA, CDR2 SQIVND (reference sequence). The CDR3 is 13 residues long. The CDR3 nucleotides read TGTGCCAGTAGTAATCCCAGAGAGTCAAGCTACACCTTC. This codes for CASSNPRESSYTF. Variable domain in full (rest from reference TRBV19 and TRBJ1-2): DGGITQSPKYLFRKEGQNVTLSCEQNLNHDAMYWYRQDPGQGLRLIYYSQIVNDFQKGDIAEGYSVSREKKESFPLTVTSAQKNPTAFYLCASSNPRESSYTFGSGTRLTVV.

This clonotype was counted a few times. The V gene is TRBV4-1, the J gene TRBJ2-5; 7 nucleotides match TRBD1. The CDR3 consists of 14 residues. The ends lost 3 bases at V and 11 bases at J; junction bases unmatched: 12. Germline CDR1 reads MGHRA; CDR2 reads YSYEKL. The CDR3 region has the DNA TGCGCCAGCAGCCAGTTGCAGGGGACAGTTGCTCAGTACTTC. It is translated as CASSQLQGTVAQYF.

The J gene is TRBJ2-7, the V gene TRBV10-3; 9 bases match TRBD2. In germline, CDR1 is ENHRY, CDR2 SYGVKD. The CDR3 is 16 amino acids. V shed 0 bases, J shed 3 bases, and the junction held 6 bases outside the gene matches. The CDR3 coding sequence is TGTGCCATCAGTGAGTCGGGCGGGAGGGCCGTCTACGAGCAGTACTTC. It codes for CAISESGGRAVYEQYF.

This clonotype was observed a handful of times. This chain joins TRBV4-1 and TRBJ2-1, with 15 bases identical to TRBD2. Trimming took 2 bases from V and 13 from J; bases not matched to a gene: 6. The CDR3 loop spans 15 amino acids. The germline V gene has CDR1 MGHRA and CDR2 YSYEKL. CDR3 region: CASSQPWTSGRGQFF. The CDR3 DNA follows: TGCGCCAGCAGCCAACCATGGACTAGCGGGAGGGGACAGTTCTTC.

With respect to this clonotype: At one end the junction does not follow the germline gene, possibly because of a read error. In DNA, the CDR3 is TGCGCCAACAGCCAAGATGAGGGGTTGGTCTCCTACGAGCAGTACTTC. Its protein is CANSQDEGLVSYEQYF. V is TRBV4-1 and J is TRBJ2-7, with D possibly called TRBD1 or TRBD2 (5 bases each). This CDR3 is 16 amino acids long. CDR1 and CDR2 (germline): MGHRA, YSYEKL.

This clonotype was detected many times. The chain is built from TRBV28 and TRBJ1-6; D not resolved. Germline CDR1 reads MDHEN; CDR2 reads SYDVKM. V lost 4 bases and J 6 bases, leaving 19 bases between the germline ends. This CDR3 has 17 amino acids. The CDR3 DNA is TGTGCCAGCAGTTCGACACCCAGGCGGGGAATTAATTCACCCCTCCACTTT. The encoded protein is CASSSTPRRGINSPLHF. Based on the CDR3 plus reference TRBV28 and TRBJ1-6, the full variable domain is DVKVTQSSRYLVKRTGEKVFLECVQDMDHENMFWYRQDPGLGLRLIYFSYDVKMKEKGDIPEGYSVSREKKERFSLILESASTNQTSMYLCASSSTPRRGINSPLHFGNGTRLTVT.

The CDR3 region is CASSLTSPSSYNEQFF. The DNA for the CDR3 is TGTGCCAGCAGCCTCACTAGCCCGAGCTCCTACAATGAGCAGTTCTTC. This chain uses TRBV12-3 or TRBV12-4 with TRBJ2-1, with D possibly TRBD2 on 6 matching bases. The length of the CDR3 is 16 residues. Trimming took off 6 bases at V and 0 bases at J, with 15 bases between the two ends.

Concerning this clonotype: The junction does not match germline at one end; this may be a read error. The rearrangement uses TRBV7-3 and TRBJ2-6; D may correspond to TRBD1 or TRBD2 (5 bases each). The germline gives CDR1 SGHTA, CDR2 FQGTGA. The length of the CDR3 is 16 residues. CDR3 DNA: TGTGCCAGCAGCTTAGGGGGTTCCTCTGGGGCCAACGTCCTGGCTTTC. This translates into CASSLGGSSGANVLAF.

V gene TRBV3-1 combines with J gene TRBJ2-4, with 9 bases identical to TRBD1. After removal of 0 bases from V and 7 bases from J, the junction contained 7 bases not matched to a gene. The CDR3 runs 16 residues. Germline CDR1 reads LGHDT; CDR2 reads YNNKEL (reference sequence). The CDR3 spells CASSQDVGTGRNIQYF. As DNA, the CDR3 is TGTGCCAGCAGCCAAGATGTGGGGACAGGGAGGAACATTCAGTACTTC.

The table lists this clonotype with many counts. The V and J genes are TRBV12-5 and TRBJ2-5, with 7 nucleotides matching TRBD1. V dropped 9 bases and J dropped 5; count of bases not matched to a gene: 15. The CDR3 covers 15 residues. Germline values: CDR1 LGHNT, CDR2 FRNRAP. The CDR3 spells CASATGQSSGETQYF. The CDR3 nucleotides read TGTGCTAGCGCTACGGGACAGTCAAGTGGGGAGACCCAGTACTTC.